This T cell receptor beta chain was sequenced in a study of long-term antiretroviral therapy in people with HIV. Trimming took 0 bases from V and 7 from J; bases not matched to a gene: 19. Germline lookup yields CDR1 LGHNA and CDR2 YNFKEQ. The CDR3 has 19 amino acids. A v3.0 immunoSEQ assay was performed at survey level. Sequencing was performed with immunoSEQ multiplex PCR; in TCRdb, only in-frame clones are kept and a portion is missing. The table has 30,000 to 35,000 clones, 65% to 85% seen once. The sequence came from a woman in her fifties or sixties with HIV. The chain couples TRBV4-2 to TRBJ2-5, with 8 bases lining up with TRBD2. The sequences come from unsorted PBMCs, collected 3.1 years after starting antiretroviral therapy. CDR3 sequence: CASSQDLERGPGIWGTQYF. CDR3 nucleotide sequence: TGTGCCAGCAGCCAAGATTTAGAGCGGGGGCCGGGTATTTGGGGGACCCAGTACTTC.